This T cell receptor beta chain was observed in a study of blood T cell repertoires in COVID-19. Overall study: Sites across the United States, Italy and Spain contributed samples from acute and convalescent COVID-19. Sources were T cells, B-cell-depleted T cells, or PBMCs; the material itself was cDNA or gDNA.

Germline V gene lookup returns CDR1 SNHLY and CDR2 FYNNEI. The length of the CDR3 is 16 residues. The trim removed 1 base at V and 8 bases at J, leaving 11 bases unmatched. In the authors' methods: Estimation of nucleated cell counts relied on the amplification of reference gene primers. TCRdb's copy holds only in-frame clones and misses some; the assay was immunoSEQ multiplex PCR. Clonal size and the V and J genes are those of that table, whereas D and trimming came from the DNA. Among roughly 300,000 clones, 80% to 90% were seen once, and the ten largest hold approximately 1.6%. This clone has only one observation.

The sequence was obtained from a woman aged 40 to 49 who had recovered from COVID-19. The sequenced sample was peripheral blood. V gene TRBV2 combines with J gene TRBJ2-1; 7 bases map to TRBD2. The DNA of the CDR3 is TGTGCCAGCAGTGAAGTGAAGGGGAGGGGTACGGATGAGCAGTTCTTC. Protein product: CASSEVKGRGTDEQFF.